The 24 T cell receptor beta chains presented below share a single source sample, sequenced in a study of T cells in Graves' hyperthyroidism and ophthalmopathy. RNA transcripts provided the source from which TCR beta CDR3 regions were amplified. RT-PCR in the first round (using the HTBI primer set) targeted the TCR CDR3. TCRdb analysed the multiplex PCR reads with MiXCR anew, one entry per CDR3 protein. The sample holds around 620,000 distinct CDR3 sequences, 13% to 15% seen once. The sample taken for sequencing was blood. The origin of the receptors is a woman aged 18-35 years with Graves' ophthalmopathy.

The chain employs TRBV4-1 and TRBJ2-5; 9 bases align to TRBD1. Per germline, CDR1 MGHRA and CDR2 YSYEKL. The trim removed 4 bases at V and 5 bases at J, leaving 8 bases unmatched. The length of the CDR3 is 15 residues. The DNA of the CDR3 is TGCGCCAGCAGCCCGCAACAGGGGGCGAGGGAGACCCAGTACTTC. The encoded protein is CASSPQQGARETQYF.

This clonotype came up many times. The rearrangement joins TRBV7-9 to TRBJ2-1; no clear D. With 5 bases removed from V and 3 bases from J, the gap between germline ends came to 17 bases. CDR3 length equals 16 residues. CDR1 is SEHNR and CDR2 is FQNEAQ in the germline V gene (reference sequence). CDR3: CASSAYRVVRYNEQFF. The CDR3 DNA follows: TGTGCCAGCAGCGCCTATCGGGTGGTTCGCTACAATGAGCAGTTCTTC.

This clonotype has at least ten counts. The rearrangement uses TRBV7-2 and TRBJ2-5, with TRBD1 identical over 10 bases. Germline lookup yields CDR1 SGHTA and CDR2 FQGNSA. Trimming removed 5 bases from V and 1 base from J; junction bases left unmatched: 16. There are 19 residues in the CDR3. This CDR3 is CASSTRDRGSIPRQETQYF. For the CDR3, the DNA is TGTGCCAGCAGCACCCGGGACAGGGGTTCTATCCCCCGCCAAGAGACCCAGTACTTC. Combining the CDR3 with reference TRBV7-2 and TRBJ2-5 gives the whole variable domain GAGVSQSPSNKVTEKGKDVELRCDPISGHTALYWYRQSLGQGLEFLIYFQGNSAPDKSGLPSDRFSAERTGGSVSTLTIQRTQQEDSAVYLCASSTRDRGSIPRQETQYFGPGTRLLVL.

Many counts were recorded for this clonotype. Here the CDR3 DNA reads TGTGCCAGCAGTTTAAGCAGAACCTCCTGGAATGAGCAGTTCTTC. Amino acids: CASSLSRTSWNEQFF. V and J are TRBV27 and TRBJ2-1; D remains ambiguous. Trimming stripped 2 bases from V and 7 bases from J, with 15 bases between. The germline gives CDR1 MNHEY, CDR2 SMNVEV (reference sequence). This CDR3 comprises 15 residues.

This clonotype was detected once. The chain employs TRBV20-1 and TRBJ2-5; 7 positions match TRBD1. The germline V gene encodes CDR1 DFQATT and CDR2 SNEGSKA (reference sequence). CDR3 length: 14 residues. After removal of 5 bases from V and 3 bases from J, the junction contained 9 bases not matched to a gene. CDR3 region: CSASPGQREETQYF. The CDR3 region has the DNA TGCAGTGCTTCTCCGGGACAGAGAGAAGAGACCCAGTACTTC.

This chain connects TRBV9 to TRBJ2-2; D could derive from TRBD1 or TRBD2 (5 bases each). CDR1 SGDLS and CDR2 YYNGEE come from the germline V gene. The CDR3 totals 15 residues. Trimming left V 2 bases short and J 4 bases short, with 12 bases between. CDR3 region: CASSVQGRSTGELFF. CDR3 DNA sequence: TGTGCCAGCAGCGTCCAGGGACGTAGCACCGGGGAGCTGTTTTTT.

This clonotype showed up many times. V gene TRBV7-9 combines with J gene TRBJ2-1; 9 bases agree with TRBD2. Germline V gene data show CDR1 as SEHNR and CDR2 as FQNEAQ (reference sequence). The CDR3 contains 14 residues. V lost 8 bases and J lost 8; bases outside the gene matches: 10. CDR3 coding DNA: TGTGCCAGCTGTAGCCTAGCGGGGCCCGATGAGCAGTTCTTC. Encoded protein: CASCSLAGPDEQFF. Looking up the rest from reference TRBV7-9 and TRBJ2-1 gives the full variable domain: DTGVSQNPRHKITKRGQNVTFRCDPISEHNRLYWYRQTLGQGPEFLTYFQNEAQLEKSRLLSDRFSAERPKGSFSTLEIQRTEQGDSAMYLCASCSLAGPDEQFFGPGTRLTVL.

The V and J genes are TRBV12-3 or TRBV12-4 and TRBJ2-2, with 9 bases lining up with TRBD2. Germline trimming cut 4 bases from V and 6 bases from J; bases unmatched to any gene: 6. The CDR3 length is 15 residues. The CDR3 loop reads CASSSLAGVAGELFF. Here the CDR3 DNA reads TGTGCCAGCAGTTCGTTAGCGGGAGTAGCCGGGGAGCTGTTTTTT.

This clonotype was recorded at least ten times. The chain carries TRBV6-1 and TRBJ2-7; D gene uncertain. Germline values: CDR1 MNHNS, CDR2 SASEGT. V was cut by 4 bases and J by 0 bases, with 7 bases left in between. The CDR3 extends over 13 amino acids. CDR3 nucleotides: TGTGCCAGCAGTGTAAAGGTCTCCTACGAGCAGTACTTC. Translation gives CASSVKVSYEQYF.

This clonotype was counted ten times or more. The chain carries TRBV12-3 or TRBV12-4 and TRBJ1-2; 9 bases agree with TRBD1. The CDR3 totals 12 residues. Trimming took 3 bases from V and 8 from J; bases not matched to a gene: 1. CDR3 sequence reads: CASSFDRGGYTF. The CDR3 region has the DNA TGTGCCAGCAGTTTCGACAGGGGGGGCTACACCTTC.

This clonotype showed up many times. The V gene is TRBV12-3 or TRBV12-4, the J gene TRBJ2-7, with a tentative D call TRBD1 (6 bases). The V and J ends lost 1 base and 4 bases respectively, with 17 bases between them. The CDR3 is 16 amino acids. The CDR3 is CASSLGVRDRSYEQYF. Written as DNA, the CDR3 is TGTGCCAGCAGTTTAGGGGTCCGAGACAGGAGTTACGAGCAGTACTTC.

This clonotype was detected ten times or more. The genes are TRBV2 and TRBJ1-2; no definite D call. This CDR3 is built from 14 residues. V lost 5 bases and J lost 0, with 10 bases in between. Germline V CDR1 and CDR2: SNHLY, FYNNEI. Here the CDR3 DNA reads TGTGCCAGCAGTCAGCAAGGAGCTAACTATGGCTACACCTTC. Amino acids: CASSQQGANYGYTF.

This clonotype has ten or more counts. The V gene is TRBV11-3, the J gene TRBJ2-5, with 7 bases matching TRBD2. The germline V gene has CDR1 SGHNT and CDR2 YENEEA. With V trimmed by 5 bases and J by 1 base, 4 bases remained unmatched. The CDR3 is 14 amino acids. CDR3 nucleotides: TGTGCCAGCAGCCTACGCGGGGGCCAAGAGACCCAGTACTTC. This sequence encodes CASSLRGGQETQYF.

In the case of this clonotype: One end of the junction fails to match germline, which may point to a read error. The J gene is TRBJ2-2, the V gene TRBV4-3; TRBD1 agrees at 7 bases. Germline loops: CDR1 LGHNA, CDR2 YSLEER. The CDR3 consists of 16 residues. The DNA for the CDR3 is TGCGCCAGCATCCAAGACGGACAGGCCGGCACCGGGGAGCTGTTTTTT. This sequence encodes CASIQDGQAGTGELFF.

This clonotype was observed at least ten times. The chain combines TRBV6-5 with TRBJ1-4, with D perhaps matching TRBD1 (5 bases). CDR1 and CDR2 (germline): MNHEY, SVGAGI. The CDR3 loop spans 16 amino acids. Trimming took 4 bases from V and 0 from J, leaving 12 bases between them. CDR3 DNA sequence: TGTGCCAGCAGTTTATTGGGGGGTACAACTAATGAAAAACTGTTTTTT. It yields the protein CASSLLGGTTNEKLFF.

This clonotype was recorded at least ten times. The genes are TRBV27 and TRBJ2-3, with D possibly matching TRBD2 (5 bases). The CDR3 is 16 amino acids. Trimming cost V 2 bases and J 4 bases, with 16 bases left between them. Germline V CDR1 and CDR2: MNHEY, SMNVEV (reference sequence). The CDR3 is CASSLVLVMDPDTQYF. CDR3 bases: TGTGCCAGCAGTTTAGTACTAGTGATGGATCCAGATACGCAGTATTTT.

DNA for the CDR3: TGTGCCAGCAGCCCCCATTCCAGTGCGGCGCATTCGGGCGAGCAGTACTTC. This translates into CASSPHSSAAHSGEQYF. The V gene is TRBV27, the J gene TRBJ2-7; no definite D call. Trimming took 6 bases from V and 6 from J, leaving 27 bases between them. Per germline, CDR1 MNHEY and CDR2 SMNVEV (reference sequence). The CDR3 is 17 residues long.

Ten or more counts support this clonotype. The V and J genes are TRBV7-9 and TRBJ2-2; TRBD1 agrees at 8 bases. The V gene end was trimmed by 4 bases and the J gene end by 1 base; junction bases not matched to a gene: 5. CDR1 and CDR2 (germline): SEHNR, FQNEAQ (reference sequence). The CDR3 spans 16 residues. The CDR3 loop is CASSSSGTGNTGELFF. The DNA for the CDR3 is TGTGCCAGCAGCTCCTCTGGGACAGGGAACACCGGGGAGCTGTTTTTT.

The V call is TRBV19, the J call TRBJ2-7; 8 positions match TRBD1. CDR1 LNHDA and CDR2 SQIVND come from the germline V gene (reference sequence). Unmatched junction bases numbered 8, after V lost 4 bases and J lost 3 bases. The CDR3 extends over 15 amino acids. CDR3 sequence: CASSTRQGQNYEQYF. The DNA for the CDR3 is TGTGCCAGTAGTACCCGACAGGGGCAAAACTACGAGCAGTACTTC.

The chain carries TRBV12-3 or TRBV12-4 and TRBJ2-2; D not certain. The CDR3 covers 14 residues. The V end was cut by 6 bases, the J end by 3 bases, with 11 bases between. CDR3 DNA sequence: TGTGCCAGCAGATTAAATAGAGACACCGGGGAGCTGTTTTTT. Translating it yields CASRLNRDTGELFF.

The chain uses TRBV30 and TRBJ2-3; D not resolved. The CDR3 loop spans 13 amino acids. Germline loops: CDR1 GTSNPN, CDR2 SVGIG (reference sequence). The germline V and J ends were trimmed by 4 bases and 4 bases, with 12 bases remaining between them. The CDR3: CAWNLPTPDTQYF. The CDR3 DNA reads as TGTGCCTGGAATCTTCCAACCCCAGATACGCAGTATTTT. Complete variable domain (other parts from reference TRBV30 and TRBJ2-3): SQTIHQWPATLVQPVGSPLSLECTVEGTSNPNLYWYRQAAGRGLQLLFYSVGIGQISSEVPQNLSASRPQDRQFILSSKKLLLSDSGFYLCAWNLPTPDTQYFGPGTRLTVL.

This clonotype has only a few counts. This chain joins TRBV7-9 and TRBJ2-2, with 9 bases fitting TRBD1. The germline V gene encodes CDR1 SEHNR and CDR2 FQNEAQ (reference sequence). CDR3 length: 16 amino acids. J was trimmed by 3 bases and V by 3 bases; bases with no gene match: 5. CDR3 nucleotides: TGTGCCAGCAGCTTTCAGACAGGGGGAGACACCGGGGAGCTGTTTTTT. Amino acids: CASSFQTGGDTGELFF.

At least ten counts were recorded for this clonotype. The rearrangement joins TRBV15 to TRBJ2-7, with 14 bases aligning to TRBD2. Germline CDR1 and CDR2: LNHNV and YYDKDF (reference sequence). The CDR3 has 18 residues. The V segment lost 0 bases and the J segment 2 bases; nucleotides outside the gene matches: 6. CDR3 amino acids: CATSRDRGGLAGAYEQYF. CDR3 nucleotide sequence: TGTGCCACCAGCAGAGATCGTGGGGGACTAGCGGGAGCCTACGAGCAGTACTTC.

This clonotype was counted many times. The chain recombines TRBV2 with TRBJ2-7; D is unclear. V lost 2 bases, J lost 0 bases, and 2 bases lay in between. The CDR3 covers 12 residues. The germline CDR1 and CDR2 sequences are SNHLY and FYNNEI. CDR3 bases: TGTGCCAGCAGTGAAACCTCCTACGAGCAGTACTTC. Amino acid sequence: CASSETSYEQYF. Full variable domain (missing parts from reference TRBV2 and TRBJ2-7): EPEVTQTPSHQVTQMGQEVILRCVPISNHLYFYWYRQILGQKVEFLVSFYNNEISEKSEIFDDQFSVERPDGSNFTLKIRSTKLEDSAMYFCASSETSYEQYFGPGTRLTVT.